A single sample gave rise to the 15 T cell receptor beta chains below, sequenced in a study of control samples from healthy donors and cancer patients. Here immunoSEQ multiplex PCR was the method, and the copy in TCRdb shows in-frame clones only, minus some. This sample has more than 95,000 clones, with 85% to 95% found just once. Sequenced material: PBMCs. The source of these receptors is a man older than 75 with head and neck cancer.

The chain couples TRBV9 to TRBJ1-1; D not certain. Trimming stripped 0 bases from V and 3 bases from J, with 9 bases between. Germline V gene lookup returns CDR1 SGDLS and CDR2 YYNGEE. This CDR3 has 14 amino acids. The CDR3 bases are TGTGCCAGCAGCGTAGTTACCGGGGACACTGAAGCTTTCTTT. Translation gives CASSVVTGDTEAFF.

This chain connects TRBV7-8 to TRBJ1-5; TRBD1 agrees at 8 bases. CDR3 length: 17 residues. V lost 3 bases and J lost 5; bases outside the gene matches: 12. Germline assignment: CDR1 SGHVS and CDR2 FQNEAQ. The CDR3, as DNA: TGTGCCAGCAGCTTGAACCGGGACAGGTTGTTTCATCAGCCCCAGCATTTT. Translation gives CASSLNRDRLFHQPQHF.

The CDR3 DNA follows: TGCGCCAGCAGCCAAGCTCTTACAGGGTCCGGAGAAGCTTTCTTT. It translates to CASSQALTGSGEAFF. The chain recombines TRBV4-3 with TRBJ1-1, with D perhaps TRBD1 (6 bases). The CDR3 is made up of 15 amino acids. V lost 1 base to trimming and J lost 8 bases, with 17 bases between them. Looked up from germline, CDR1 is LGHNA and CDR2 is YSLEER.

The chain recombines TRBV5-1 with TRBJ2-2; 7 nucleotides agree with TRBD2. CDR3 length: 18 residues. Germline CDR1 SGHRS, CDR2 YFSETQ. With V trimmed by 4 bases and J by 1 base, 13 bases remained unmatched. CDR3 in amino acids: CASSPGRRPGLNTGELFF. The CDR3 DNA reads TGCGCCAGCAGCCCCGGGAGGAGGCCAGGGCTGAACACCGGGGAGCTGTTTTTT.

The CDR3 region is CASSRTGLIEAFF. The CDR3 nucleotides are TGCGCCAGCAGCCGAACAGGGTTGATCGAAGCTTTCTTT. The chain uses TRBV4-1 and TRBJ1-1, with D perhaps TRBD1 (6 bases). Germline V gene sequence: CDR1 MGHRA, CDR2 YSYEKL. The CDR3 contains 13 residues. Trimming removed 4 bases at V and 8 bases at J, with 14 bases between.

This rearrangement joins TRBV11-2 to TRBJ2-3; D may be TRBD2 (6 bases). V lost 3 bases and J 8 bases, leaving 12 bases between the germline ends. Germline assignment: CDR1 SGHAT and CDR2 FQNNGV. This CDR3 spans 13 amino acids. CDR3 sequence: CASSLGEVSTQYF. Here the CDR3 DNA reads TGTGCCAGCAGCTTGGGGGAGGTCAGTACGCAGTATTTT. The full variable domain, in which reference TRBV11-2 and TRBJ2-3 provide the parts outside the CDR3, is EAGVAQSPRYKIIEKRQSVAFWCNPISGHATLYWYQQILGQGPKLLIQFQNNGVVDDSQLPKDRFSAERLKGVDSTLKIQPAKLEDSAVYLCASSLGEVSTQYFGPGTRLTVL.

The chain combines TRBV7-6 with TRBJ1-1; D unresolved. The CDR3 sequence is 14 residues long. Germline CDR1 is SGHVS and CDR2 is FNYEAQ. The V end lost 1 base, the J end lost 1 base, and 7 bases lay between the germline ends. In DNA, the CDR3 is TGTGCCAGCAGCTTAGACAGAGAGAACACTGAAGCTTTCTTT. Protein product: CASSLDRENTEAFF.

The chain combines TRBV5-4 with TRBJ1-2; a weak D match, TRBD1 (5 bases). Trimming shortened V by 3 bases and J by 2 bases, and 14 bases separated the two germline ends. Germline CDR1 reads SGHNT; CDR2 reads YYREEE (reference sequence). The CDR3 runs 15 residues. The CDR3 loop reads CASSSRAGNNYGYTF. CDR3 nucleotides: TGTGCCAGCAGCTCTAGGGCAGGGAACAACTATGGCTACACCTTC. The full variable domain, with the rest looked up from reference TRBV5-4 and TRBJ1-2, is ETGVTQSPTHLIKTRGQQVTLRCSSQSGHNTVSWYQQALGQGPQFIFQYYREEENGRGNFPPRFSGLQFPNYSSELNVNALELDDSALYLCASSSRAGNNYGYTFGSGTRLTVV.

The chain couples TRBV15 to TRBJ1-3, with D unclear. Between the trimmed V and J ends, which lost 4 bases and 0 bases, there was a span of 13 bases. Germline lookup yields CDR1 LNHNV and CDR2 YYDKDF (reference sequence). The CDR3 is 16 residues long. The CDR3 nucleotides are TGTGCCACCAGCATCGATGCGGGCACCTCTGGAAACACCATATATTTT. As protein: CATSIDAGTSGNTIYF. Supplemented by reference TRBV15 and TRBJ1-3, the full variable domain reads DAMVIQNPRYQVTQFGKPVTLSCSQTLNHNVMYWYQQKSSQAPKLLFHYYDKDFNNEADTPDNFQSRRPNTSFCFLDIRSPGLGDTAMYLCATSIDAGTSGNTIYFGEGSWLTVV.

This chain links TRBV5-4 with TRBJ2-1, with D possibly being TRBD2 (7 bases). The CDR3 is made up of 15 amino acids. From germline, CDR1 is SGHNT and CDR2 YYREEE (reference sequence). With 1 base removed from V and 4 bases from J, the gap between germline ends came to 12 bases. The CDR3 sequence is CASSLWGGPYNEQFF. In DNA, the CDR3 is TGTGCCAGCAGCTTGTGGGGGGGCCCTTACAATGAGCAGTTCTTC. Combining the CDR3 with reference TRBV5-4 and TRBJ2-1 gives the whole variable domain ETGVTQSPTHLIKTRGQQVTLRCSSQSGHNTVSWYQQALGQGPQFIFQYYREEENGRGNFPPRFSGLQFPNYSSELNVNALELDDSALYLCASSLWGGPYNEQFFGPGTRLTVL.

The genes are TRBV2 and TRBJ2-1, with a possible D match to TRBD1 (6 bases). The CDR3 consists of 15 residues. Germline V gives CDR1 SNHLY, CDR2 FYNNEI. V was shortened by 6 bases and J by 0 bases, with 12 bases between the two germline ends. The CDR3 sequence: CASRGAAGSYNEQFF. The CDR3 DNA reads TGTGCCAGCAGGGGGGCGGCAGGCTCCTACAATGAGCAGTTCTTC. Together with reference TRBV2 and TRBJ2-1, the CDR3 gives the full variable domain: EPEVTQTPSHQVTQMGQEVILRCVPISNHLYFYWYRQILGQKVEFLVSFYNNEISEKSEIFDDQFSVERPDGSNFTLKIRSTKLEDSAMYFCASRGAAGSYNEQFFGPGTRLTVL.

The rearrangement uses TRBV6-4 and TRBJ2-2; 9 positions agree with TRBD2. Germline V lookup: CDR1 MRHNA, CDR2 SNTAGT. This CDR3 spans 16 amino acids. V was pared by 5 bases and J by 3 bases, with 7 bases of the junction left unmatched. CDR3: CASSRSGGLDTGELFF. CDR3 in DNA: TGTGCCAGCAGTCGTAGCGGGGGTCTGGACACCGGGGAGCTGTTTTTT.

The CDR3 reads CASSPGDSRNTIYF. In DNA, the CDR3 is TGTGCCAGCAGCCCCGGGGACAGCAGAAACACCATATATTTT. The chain combines TRBV7-9 with TRBJ1-3; 7 nucleotides agree with TRBD1. This CDR3 spans 14 amino acids. The V gene's germline CDR1 is SEHNR and CDR2 FQNEAQ (reference sequence). The V gene end was trimmed by 5 bases and the J gene end by 5 bases; junction bases not matched to a gene: 6.

The rearrangement links TRBV10-3 to TRBJ1-2; a weak D match, TRBD1 (5 bases). There are 14 residues in the CDR3. V was clipped by 6 bases and J by 1 base, with 12 bases between them. Germline assignment: CDR1 ENHRY and CDR2 SYGVKD. The CDR3: CAISAETVNYGYTF. The CDR3 DNA sequence: TGTGCCATCAGCGCCGAGACAGTTAACTATGGCTACACCTTC.

Regarding this clone: Its ends do not fully match the called genes, so a read error is possible. This chain joins TRBV3-1 (or the pseudogene TRBV3-2) and TRBJ2-2, with D perhaps matching TRBD2 (5 bases). CDR1 and CDR2 from the germline V gene are LGHDT and YNNKEL (reference sequence). The CDR3 covers 13 residues. CDR3 protein: CASSQGNHRGAVF. The CDR3 nucleotides are TGTGCCAGCAGCCAAGGAAATCACCGGGGAGCTGTTTTT.